This TCR beta chain was recovered during a study of CXCR3-negative and CXCR3-positive naive CD8 T cells. The length of the CDR3 is 13 residues. The V gene's germline CDR1 is SGHDN and CDR2 FVKESK. About this clonotype: Its antigen is still unknown.

Points from the study as a whole: TRB CDR3s of CXCR3-positive naive cells were more hydrophobic than those of CXCR3-negative naive cells.

Naive CD8+ T cells showed CD45RO-CCR7+CD27+CD95-. Libraries were UMI-labeled 5' RACE TRB cDNA. TCRdb re-called the 5' RACE reads and shows each CDR3 protein once, DNA omitted. This repertoire includes tens of thousands of distinct CDR3 sequences. The sample taken for sequencing was naive CXCR3+ CD8+ T cells from blood. Described subset: CD45RO-CCR7+CD27+CD95- naive CD8+ T cells expressing CXCR3 (TNR3+). The receptor's source is a human donor in good health. Some clones in this sample may be carry-over from other donors' samples. The V gene is TRBV14, the J gene TRBJ2-7. CDR3: CASSRQPSYEQYF.